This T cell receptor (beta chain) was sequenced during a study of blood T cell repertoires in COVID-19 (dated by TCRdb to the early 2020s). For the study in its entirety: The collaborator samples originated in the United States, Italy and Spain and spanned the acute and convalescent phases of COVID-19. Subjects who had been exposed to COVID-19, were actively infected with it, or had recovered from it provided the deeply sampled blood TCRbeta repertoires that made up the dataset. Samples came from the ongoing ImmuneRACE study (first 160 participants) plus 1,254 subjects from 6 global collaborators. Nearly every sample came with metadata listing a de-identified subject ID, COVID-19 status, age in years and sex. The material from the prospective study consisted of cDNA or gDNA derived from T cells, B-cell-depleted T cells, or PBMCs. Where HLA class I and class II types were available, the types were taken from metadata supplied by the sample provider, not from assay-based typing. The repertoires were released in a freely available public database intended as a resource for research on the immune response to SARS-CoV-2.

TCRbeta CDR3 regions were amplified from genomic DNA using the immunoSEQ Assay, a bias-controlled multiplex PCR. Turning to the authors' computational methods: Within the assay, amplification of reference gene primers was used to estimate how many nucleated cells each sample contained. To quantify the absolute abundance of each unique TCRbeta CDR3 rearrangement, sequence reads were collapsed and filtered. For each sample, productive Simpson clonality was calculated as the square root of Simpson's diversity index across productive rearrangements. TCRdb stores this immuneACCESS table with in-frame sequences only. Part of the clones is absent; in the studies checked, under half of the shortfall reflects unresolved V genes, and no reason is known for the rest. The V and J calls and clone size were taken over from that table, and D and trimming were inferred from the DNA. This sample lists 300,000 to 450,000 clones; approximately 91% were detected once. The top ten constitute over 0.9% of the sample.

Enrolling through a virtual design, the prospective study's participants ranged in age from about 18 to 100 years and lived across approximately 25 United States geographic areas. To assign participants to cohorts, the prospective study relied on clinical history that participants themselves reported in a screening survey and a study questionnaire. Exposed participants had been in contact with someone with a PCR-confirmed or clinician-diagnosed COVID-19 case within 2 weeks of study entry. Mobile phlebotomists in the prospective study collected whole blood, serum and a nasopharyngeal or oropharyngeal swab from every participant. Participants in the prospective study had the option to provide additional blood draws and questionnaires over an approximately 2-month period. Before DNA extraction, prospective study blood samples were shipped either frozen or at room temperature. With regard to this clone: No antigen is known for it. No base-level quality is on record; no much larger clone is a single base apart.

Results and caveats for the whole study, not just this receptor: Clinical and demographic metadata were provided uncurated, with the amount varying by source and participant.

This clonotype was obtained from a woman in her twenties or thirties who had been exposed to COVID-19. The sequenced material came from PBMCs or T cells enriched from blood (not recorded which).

The CDR3 protein is CASSLRGGLGNTIYF. The nucleotide sequence is given as TGTGCCAGCAGCTTAAGAGGAGGGCTGGGAAACACCATATATTTT. The V and J genes are TRBV7-2 and TRBJ1-3; the D gene is unclear. The CDR3 covers 15 residues, taking in both the cysteine and the phenylalanine. Only the CDR3 part of the read is kept: 45 bases, read in frame from the first base. Cut back by 2 bases and 4 bases, the V and J ends lie 12 bases apart. The germline V gene provides CDR1 SGHTA and CDR2 FQGNSA.